The clone carrying this T cell receptor (beta chain) occurred a few times. Its antigen is as yet unknown. Orbital computed tomography and thyroid ultrasound, together with serum TRAb and thyroxine and clinical symptoms, were used for diagnoses. The data derive from a study of T cells in Graves' hyperthyroidism and ophthalmopathy. Overall study results and limits: Through a model of 13 V-J features, ophthalmopathy was separated from stable hyperthyroidism. Ophthalmopathy got predicted by the model a median approximately 6.4 months before its onset.

Trimming cost V 2 bases and J 2 bases, with 9 bases left between them. CDR1 is MNHEY, CDR2 SVGEGT, per germline. The CDR3 is 14 amino acids. TCR beta CDR3 region amplification was performed from RNA transcripts. First-round RT-PCR targeting the TCR CDR3 was performed with the HTBI primer set. TCRdb reprocessed the multiplex PCR reads via MiXCR and lists one record per CDR3 protein. The sample records about 200,000 distinct CDR3 sequences, around 18% being singletons. This sequence joins TRBV6-2 or TRBV6-3 and TRBJ1-2, with D unclear. Sequences were obtained from blood. This TCR was recovered from a man aged 35 to 55 with Graves' hyperthyroidism. CDR3 amino acids: CASSYAPTNYGYTF. CDR3 coding DNA: TGTGCCAGCAGTTACGCCCCAACAAACTATGGCTACACCTTC.